This entry lists 27 T cell receptor beta chains sequenced from one sample in a study of control samples from healthy donors and cancer patients. Repertoires were generated with immunoSEQ multiplex PCR, while TCRdb's copy carries only in-frame clones and drops some. The table shows roughly 52,000 clones, with 95% occurring only once. What was sequenced was blood. Source of these receptors: a man aged 30-40 years in good health.

This chain links TRBV19 with TRBJ1-5; no clear D gene. This CDR3 has 16 residues. V lost 1 base and J 5 bases, leaving 15 bases between the germline ends. Germline lookup yields CDR1 LNHDA and CDR2 SQIVND (reference sequence). The chain's CDR3 is CASSIGGRLRDQPQHF. The CDR3 DNA sequence: TGTGCCAGTAGTATAGGAGGGCGGTTAAGGGATCAGCCCCAGCATTTT.

The chain recombines TRBV7-2 with TRBJ2-5; D gene ambiguous. V lost 5 bases to trimming and J lost 0 bases, with 16 bases between them. Germline V lookup: CDR1 SGHTA, CDR2 FQGNSA. CDR3 size: 16 residues. CDR3 in DNA: TGTGCCAGCAGCCGCCGGGCGAGCAGTTACCAAGAGACCCAGTACTTC. Its protein product is CASSRRASSYQETQYF. Variable domain in full (rest from reference TRBV7-2 and TRBJ2-5): GAGVSQSPSNKVTEKGKDVELRCDPISGHTALYWYRQSLGQGLEFLIYFQGNSAPDKSGLPSDRFSAERTGGSVSTLTIQRTQQEDSAVYLCASSRRASSYQETQYFGPGTRLLVL.

The genes are TRBV29-1 and TRBJ1-2; no clear D. V lost 2 bases and J lost 5, with 12 bases in between. The germline CDR1 and CDR2 sequences are SQVTM and ANQGSEA. The CDR3 runs 13 residues. The CDR3 protein is CSVEIGTAYGYTF. Written as DNA, the CDR3 is TGCAGCGTTGAAATAGGAACAGCTTATGGCTACACCTTC. Combining the CDR3 with reference TRBV29-1 and TRBJ1-2 gives the whole variable domain SAVISQKPSRDICQRGTSLTIQCQVDSQVTMMFWYRQQPGQSLTLIATANQGSEATYESGFVIDKFPISRPNLTFSTLTVSNMSPEDSSIYLCSVEIGTAYGYTFGSGTRLTVV.

The chain uses TRBV11-1 and TRBJ2-1, with TRBD1 matching 7 bases. The CDR3 loop spans 15 amino acids. The V gene's germline CDR1 is SGHAT and CDR2 FQDESV (reference sequence). After removal of 5 bases from V and 3 bases from J, the junction contained 7 bases not matched to a gene. CDR3: CASSPGTVNYNEQFF. CDR3 in DNA: TGTGCCAGCAGCCCCGGGACAGTGAACTACAATGAGCAGTTCTTC.

The rearrangement links TRBV5-6 to TRBJ1-5, with D perhaps TRBD1 (6 bases). The CDR3 extends over 16 amino acids. CDR1 SGHDT and CDR2 YYEEEE come from the germline V gene. Trimming removed 4 bases from V and 3 bases from J, with 17 bases in between. The CDR3: CASSIRRTDPNQPQHF. The CDR3 DNA sequence: TGTGCCAGCAGCATACGTCGGACAGACCCCAATCAGCCCCAGCATTTT.

The chain couples TRBV5-4 to TRBJ2-3; 12 bases match TRBD2. CDR1 and CDR2 (germline): SGHNT, YYREEE (reference sequence). The CDR3 has 15 residues. After removal of 4 bases from V and 5 bases from J, the junction contained 5 bases not matched to a gene. The DNA of the CDR3 is TGTGCCAGCAGCCTAGCGGGAGGGCAGGGAGATACGCAGTATTTT. Translating it yields CASSLAGGQGDTQYF.

Only one count was recorded for this clone. V usage is TRBV18 and J usage is TRBJ2-7, with D perhaps matching TRBD2 (6 bases). The V and J ends lost 5 bases and 0 bases respectively, with 14 bases between them. The CDR3 is 15 amino acids. The germline CDR1 and CDR2 sequences are KGHSH and LQKENI. CDR3 region: CASSSRTMSSYEQYF. The CDR3 DNA sequence: TGTGCCAGCTCATCCCGGACTATGAGCTCCTACGAGCAGTACTTC.

The chain recombines TRBV4-1 with TRBJ2-1; D gene uncertain. V dropped 2 bases and J dropped 2 bases, with 16 bases sitting between them. CDR3 length: 17 amino acids. Germline CDR1 reads MGHRA; CDR2 reads YSYEKL. The CDR3 nucleotides are TGCGCCAGCAGCCAACATAGTTCCCCTAAGCCCTACAATGAGCAGTTCTTC. It encodes CASSQHSSPKPYNEQFF.

The chain links TRBV28 to TRBJ2-7; no clear D gene. Trimming took 10 bases from V and 4 from J, leaving 20 bases between them. Germline-derived CDR1 and CDR2 are MDHEN and SYDVKM. CDR3 length: 14 amino acids. Here the CDR3 reads CATQPVGSSYEQYF. The CDR3 DNA follows: TGTGCCACCCAGCCGGTGGGTAGCTCGTACGAGCAGTACTTC.

The chain couples TRBV6-5 to TRBJ2-1; D gene ambiguous. This CDR3 contains 14 residues. The V gene's germline CDR1 is MNHEY and CDR2 SVGAGI. Trimming removed 8 bases at V and 0 bases at J, with 11 bases between. The CDR3 DNA reads TGTGCCAGCCACCCCGGCGGCTCCTACAATGAGCAGTTCTTC. It is translated as CASHPGGSYNEQFF.

This clone was observed a single time. The rearrangement joins TRBV29-1 to TRBJ2-1; 7 bases map to TRBD1. CDR3 length equals 14 residues. Germline V CDR1 and CDR2: SQVTM, ANQGSEA. The ends lost 4 bases at V and 1 base at J; junction bases unmatched: 4. The chain's CDR3 is CSVATGDSYNEQFF. CDR3 nucleotides: TGCAGCGTTGCTACAGGGGATTCCTACAATGAGCAGTTCTTC.

J is TRBJ2-1 and V is TRBV7-3; weak D call: TRBD2 (7 bases). The CDR3 extends over 16 amino acids. Trimming cost V 5 bases and J 7 bases, with 21 bases left between them. Germline loops: CDR1 SGHTA, CDR2 FQGTGA. CDR3 nucleotides: TGTGCCAGCAGCCCACAGGGTGCGGGAGTACGGAATGAGCAGTTCTTC. Protein: CASSPQGAGVRNEQFF.

The CDR3 protein is CASSLGSQMIGGGTGELFF. In DNA, the CDR3 is TGTGCCAGCAGTTTGGGCTCGCAAATGATTGGAGGTGGCACCGGGGAGCTGTTTTTT. The rearrangement joins TRBV27 to TRBJ2-2; D might be TRBD2 (5 bases). V was cut by 3 bases and J by 4 bases, with 24 bases left in between. Germline CDR1 is MNHEY and CDR2 is SMNVEV (reference sequence). The CDR3 is 19 residues long.

The chain couples TRBV5-1 to TRBJ1-4; D not certain. Deletions cut 0 bases from V and 0 bases from J, with 6 bases between. Germline-derived CDR1 and CDR2 are SGHRS and YFSETQ. The CDR3 has 15 residues. DNA for the CDR3: TGCGCCAGCAGCTTGGGGAGAACAACTAATGAAAAACTGTTTTTT. Translating gives CASSLGRTTNEKLFF.

This chain connects TRBV6-2 or TRBV6-3 to TRBJ2-5; D ambiguous. This CDR3 has 17 amino acids. Trimming pared 0 bases from V and 2 bases from J, leaving 16 bases between. Germline CDR1 is MNHEY and CDR2 is SVGEGT. CDR3 loop: CASSYSMSVSLQETQYF. The CDR3 DNA reads TGTGCCAGCAGTTACTCGATGAGCGTTAGCCTACAAGAGACCCAGTACTTC.

The chain recombines TRBV9 with TRBJ1-6; 9 nucleotides agree with TRBD1. Trimming removed 3 bases from V and 5 bases from J; junction bases left unmatched: 3. Germline lookup yields CDR1 SGDLS and CDR2 YYNGEE. The CDR3 loop spans 15 amino acids. This CDR3 is CASSARTGDNSPLHF. DNA for the CDR3: TGTGCCAGCAGCGCCCGGACAGGGGATAATTCACCCCTCCACTTT.

This clone was observed once. The rearrangement joins TRBV5-1 to TRBJ2-2; 9 nucleotides line up with TRBD2. The V gene's germline CDR1 is SGHRS and CDR2 YFSETQ. This CDR3 has 16 residues. Trimming at V came to 5 bases and at J to 3 bases, leaving 8 bases not matched to a gene. The CDR3 spells CASSPSIAGDTGELFF. CDR3 DNA sequence: TGCGCCAGCAGTCCATCCATAGCGGGAGACACCGGGGAGCTGTTTTTT.

This clone has a single count. V and J are TRBV11-3 and TRBJ2-7; 7 bases are a match to TRBD2. This CDR3 has 13 amino acids. Trimming removed 2 bases from V and 7 bases from J; junction bases left unmatched: 5. Germline V gene sequence: CDR1 SGHNT, CDR2 YENEEA. The CDR3 nucleotides read TGTGCCAGCAGCTTAAGCGGGACTGGTGAGCAGTACTTC. It is translated as CASSLSGTGEQYF.

This chain joins TRBV29-1 and TRBJ2-7; D gene uncertain. The CDR3 runs 12 residues. Per the germline V gene, CDR1 is SQVTM and CDR2 is ANQGSEA. V dropped 2 bases and J dropped 7 bases, with 12 bases sitting between them. Written as DNA, the CDR3 is TGCAGCGTTGAAAGGGCGGCCGGGGAGCAGTACTTC. Protein product: CSVERAAGEQYF.

This chain links TRBV5-1 with TRBJ2-7, with 12 positions matching TRBD2. J was trimmed by 3 bases and V by 2 bases; bases with no gene match: 3. The germline V gene has CDR1 SGHRS and CDR2 YFSETQ. The CDR3 is made up of 15 amino acids. The CDR3, as DNA: TGCGCCAGCAGCTTCGCTAGCGGGAGGGACTACGAGCAGTACTTC. This codes for CASSFASGRDYEQYF.

The V and J genes are TRBV5-1 and TRBJ2-3; the D is unclear. Trimming left V 0 bases short and J 6 bases short, with 5 bases between. The CDR3 sequence is 12 residues long. Germline-derived CDR1 and CDR2 are SGHRS and YFSETQ. The chain's CDR3 is CASSLGRDTQYF. In DNA, the CDR3 is TGCGCCAGCAGCTTGGGAAGGGATACGCAGTATTTT.

The CDR3 region has the DNA TGTGCCTGGAGTGTAGGGGGAGGGGGGCCGGAGACCCAGTACTTC. Its translation: CAWSVGGGGPETQYF. This sequence joins TRBV30 and TRBJ2-5; tentatively, D is TRBD2 (7 bases). V was clipped by 0 bases and J by 5 bases, with 16 bases between them. CDR3 length: 15 amino acids. Looked up from germline, CDR1 is GTSNPN and CDR2 is SVGIG (reference sequence).

V gene TRBV29-1 combines with J gene TRBJ2-7; TRBD2 agrees at 9 bases. The germline V gene encodes CDR1 SQVTM and CDR2 ANQGSEA. The CDR3 totals 13 residues. V was clipped by 3 bases and J by 4 bases; unmatched bases: 4. In nucleotides, the CDR3 is TGCAGCGTTGACGCGGGAGGGCCTTACGAGCAGTACTTC. Translating it yields CSVDAGGPYEQYF.

The genes are TRBV6-5 and TRBJ1-6; D call uncertain. V was pared by 6 bases and J by 1 base, with 7 bases between. This CDR3 region has 14 residues. Germline CDR1 reads MNHEY; CDR2 reads SVGAGI. DNA of the CDR3: TGTGCCAGCAGGACTGTTTCCTATAATTCACCCCTCCACTTT. This codes for CASRTVSYNSPLHF.

The CDR3 protein is CASGTGDEQYF. CDR3 DNA sequence: TGCGCCTCCGGGACAGGCGACGAGCAGTACTTC. The rearrangement joins TRBV4-1 to TRBJ2-7; 8 positions match TRBD1. This CDR3 contains 11 residues. The germline V gene has CDR1 MGHRA and CDR2 YSYEKL. J lost 5 bases, V lost 11 bases, and 5 bases had no gene match.

The V and J genes are TRBV6-8 and TRBJ2-7; TRBD1 matches 8 bases. In germline, CDR1 is MNHGY, CDR2 SAAAGT. J lost 2 bases, V lost 6 bases, and 12 bases had no gene match. The CDR3 spans 16 residues. The CDR3: CASSQGQASLTYEQYF. The CDR3 DNA follows: TGTGCCAGCAGCCAGGGACAGGCCAGCCTTACCTACGAGCAGTACTTC.

The rearrangement links TRBV13 to TRBJ2-5; 7 bases fit TRBD2. This CDR3 comprises 16 residues. Trimming removed 2 bases from V and 2 bases from J; junction bases left unmatched: 8. CDR1 is PRHDT, CDR2 FYEKMQ, per germline (reference sequence). CDR3 amino acids: CASSLFLGRGQETQYF. The CDR3 DNA is TGTGCCAGCAGCTTATTCTTGGGGAGGGGACAAGAGACCCAGTACTTC.